Presented here are 21 T cell receptor beta chains from one specimen sequenced in a study of blood T cell repertoires in COVID-19. The data were produced by immunoSEQ multiplex PCR, yet TCRdb's version contains in-frame clones alone and is incomplete. This table holds around 150,000 clones, around 80% found once. Input material: peripheral blood. These receptors were taken from a man aged 55 to 70 who had recovered from COVID-19.

V and J are TRBV11-2 and TRBJ2-3, with a weak D call TRBD2 (5 bases). V lost 1 base and J 2 bases, leaving 13 bases between the germline ends. Germline assignment: CDR1 SGHAT and CDR2 FQNNGV. CDR3 size: 16 residues. The CDR3 region has the DNA TGTGCCAGCAGCTTAGGTCAGGTAGCGCCCACAGATACGCAGTATTTT. Translation gives CASSLGQVAPTDTQYF.

This rearrangement joins TRBV3-1 (or the pseudogene TRBV3-2) to TRBJ2-3; TRBD2 agrees at 8 bases. CDR1 LGHDT and CDR2 YNNKEL come from the germline V gene (reference sequence). The CDR3 spans 14 residues. With 2 bases clipped from V and 6 bases from J, the junction kept 4 bases outside the gene matches. In DNA, the CDR3 is TGTGCCAGCAGCCAACGGGGGGGCCTTGATACGCAGTATTTT. It specifies CASSQRGGLDTQYF.

For the CDR3, the DNA is TGTGCCAGCACCAAAAGAGACACACTCTCCTACGAGCAGTACTTC. This codes for CASTKRDTLSYEQYF. The chain has TRBV7-9 and TRBJ2-7; the D is unclear. From germline, CDR1 is SEHNR and CDR2 FQNEAQ (reference sequence). The CDR3 has 15 amino acids. Trimming shortened V by 7 bases and J by 0 bases, and 16 bases separated the two germline ends.

The chain is built from TRBV5-1 and TRBJ1-4, with D unclear. Per germline, CDR1 SGHRS and CDR2 YFSETQ. V was shortened by 7 bases and J by 2 bases, with 18 bases between the two germline ends. The CDR3 has 16 residues. The CDR3 region is CASASQVPATNEKLFF. CDR3 DNA: TGCGCCAGCGCCTCTCAGGTCCCCGCGACTAATGAAAAACTGTTTTTT.

This rearrangement joins TRBV19 to TRBJ1-2, with 8 bases that match TRBD1. Trimming at V came to 3 bases and at J to 8 bases, leaving 8 bases not matched to a gene. This CDR3 has 14 residues. Germline CDR1 is LNHDA and CDR2 is SQIVND (reference sequence). CDR3 in DNA: TGTGCCAGTAGTATTGACAGGGGAGCATGGGGCTACACCTTC. As protein: CASSIDRGAWGYTF.

The gene calls are TRBV28 and TRBJ2-1; TRBD1 aligns across 7 bases. With V trimmed by 5 bases and J by 5 bases, 6 bases remained unmatched. Looked up from germline, CDR1 is MDHEN and CDR2 is SYDVKM. This CDR3 is 14 amino acids long. CDR3 DNA sequence: TGTGCCAGCAGTCCACCCGACAGGGACAATGAGCAGTTCTTC. Amino acids: CASSPPDRDNEQFF.

The chain recombines TRBV5-6 with TRBJ2-3, with D maybe TRBD1 (5 bases). CDR1 and CDR2 from the germline V gene are SGHDT and YYEEEE. V lost 0 bases to trimming and J lost 2 bases, with 10 bases between them. CDR3 length: 15 amino acids. CDR3: CASSLGGFATDTQYF. The CDR3 DNA reads TGTGCCAGCAGCTTGGGGGGCTTCGCCACAGATACGCAGTATTTT.

This clone was seen only a few times. The V and J genes are TRBV9 and TRBJ2-7, with TRBD1 identical over 8 bases. This CDR3 has 13 amino acids. Germline values: CDR1 SGDLS, CDR2 YYNGEE. Unmatched junction bases numbered 3, after V lost 1 base and J lost 6 bases. DNA of the CDR3: TGTGCCAGCAGCGTATCGGACAGGGCCGAGCAGTACTTC. Amino acid sequence: CASSVSDRAEQYF.

The chain couples TRBV9 to TRBJ2-1, with 10 bases fitting TRBD1. The CDR3 is 14 amino acids. Germline V gene sequence: CDR1 SGDLS, CDR2 YYNGEE. V shed 0 bases and J 9 bases; nucleotides not matched to a gene: 3. The CDR3 nucleotides read TGTGCCAGCAGCGTAGTGACAGGGGGCTCTGAGCAGTTCTTC. This encodes CASSVVTGGSEQFF.

In the case of this clone: Other DNA sequences from this sample encode an identical CDR3 as well. CDR3 protein: CASGTGFYGYTF. The CDR3, as DNA: TGTGCCAGTGGGACAGGGTTTTATGGCTACACCTTC. V gene TRBV19 combines with J gene TRBJ1-2; 9 positions match TRBD1. The J segment lost 5 bases and the V segment lost 8 bases, leaving 3 bases of the junction unmatched. Germline values: CDR1 LNHDA, CDR2 SQIVND (reference sequence). This CDR3 has 12 amino acids.

The chain links TRBV28 to TRBJ2-7; 7 nucleotides align to TRBD2. Germline CDR1 MDHEN, CDR2 SYDVKM. The J segment lost 4 bases and the V segment lost 5 bases, leaving 5 bases of the junction unmatched. The CDR3 is 13 amino acids. The CDR3 here is CASSPGGLYEQYF. As DNA, the CDR3 is TGTGCCAGCAGTCCCGGGGGGTTATACGAGCAGTACTTC.

J is TRBJ2-1 and V is TRBV28; the match to TRBD2 covers 13 bases. The CDR3 has 18 residues. V dropped 7 bases and J dropped 0; count of bases not matched to a gene: 9. CDR1 is MDHEN and CDR2 is SYDVKM in the germline V gene. CDR3 sequence reads: CASNPGTSGASSYNEQFF. The CDR3 DNA is TGTGCCAGCAATCCCGGGACTAGCGGGGCTAGCTCCTACAATGAGCAGTTCTTC.

This clone was detected a few times. This chain uses TRBV5-4 with TRBJ2-1, with D possibly being TRBD1 (6 bases). Trimming shortened V by 2 bases and J by 9 bases, and 6 bases separated the two germline ends. Germline CDR1 SGHNT, CDR2 YYREEE (reference sequence). CDR3 length: 11 amino acids. CDR3 bases: TGTGCCAGCAGCTTAGGGGGTGAGCAGTTCTTC. It yields the protein CASSLGGEQFF.

CDR3 nucleotides: TGTGCCAGCAGCCGACAGCTCAATCAGCCCCAGCATTTT. Translating gives CASSRQLNQPQHF. The chain joins TRBV6-2 or TRBV6-3 to TRBJ1-5; a possible D gene is TRBD1 (5 bases). The CDR3 spans 13 residues. V was shortened by 6 bases and J by 3 bases, with 9 bases between the two germline ends. Germline CDR1 MNHEY, CDR2 SVGEGT.

The rearrangement joins TRBV5-4 to TRBJ2-5, with 7 positions matching TRBD1. Unmatched junction bases numbered 16, after V lost 4 bases and J lost 7 bases. CDR3 length: 16 amino acids. In germline, CDR1 is SGHNT, CDR2 YYREEE (reference sequence). The CDR3 DNA reads TGTGCCAGCAGCCCCGGACAGGACCCTACTTCGGGGACCCAGTACTTC. This gives the protein CASSPGQDPTSGTQYF. Variable domain in full (rest from reference TRBV5-4 and TRBJ2-5): ETGVTQSPTHLIKTRGQQVTLRCSSQSGHNTVSWYQQALGQGPQFIFQYYREEENGRGNFPPRFSGLQFPNYSSELNVNALELDDSALYLCASSPGQDPTSGTQYFGPGTRLLVL.

J is TRBJ1-6 and V is TRBV7-2; 7 bases match TRBD1. Germline values: CDR1 SGHTA, CDR2 FQGNSA. The V and J ends lost 3 bases and 8 bases, in that order; junction bases with no gene match: 4. The CDR3 runs to 14 residues. CDR3 nucleotide sequence: TGTGCCAGCAGCTTTCGACAGGGCGATTCACCCCTCCACTTT. Amino acid sequence: CASSFRQGDSPLHF.

The chain couples TRBV15 to TRBJ2-2; TRBD2 agrees at 9 bases. With V trimmed by 6 bases and J by 6 bases, 8 bases remained unmatched. This CDR3 contains 15 residues. Germline CDR1 reads LNHNV; CDR2 reads YYDKDF (reference sequence). DNA of the CDR3: TGTGCCACCAGTTCTAGCGGGGTGAGGGCCGGGGAGCTGTTTTTT. The encoded protein is CATSSSGVRAGELFF.

The chain couples TRBV18 to TRBJ1-5; D unclear. The germline V and J ends were trimmed by 0 bases and 3 bases, with 12 bases remaining between them. The CDR3 is made up of 16 amino acids. Looked up from germline, CDR1 is KGHSH and CDR2 is LQKENI. The CDR3 reads CASSPPGAVANQPQHF. The CDR3 bases are TGTGCCAGCTCACCACCCGGAGCAGTCGCCAATCAGCCCCAGCATTTT. The full variable domain, completed using reference TRBV18 and TRBJ1-5, is NAGVMQNPRHLVRRRGQEARLRCSPMKGHSHVYWYRQLPEEGLKFMVYLQKENIIDESGMPKERFSAEFPKEGPSILRIQQVVRGDSAAYFCASSPPGAVANQPQHFGDGTRLSIL.

The chain has TRBV9 and TRBJ2-1, with D perhaps matching TRBD2 (5 bases). V dropped 4 bases and J dropped 7 bases, with 27 bases sitting between them. The CDR3 spans 18 residues. Per the germline V gene, CDR1 is SGDLS and CDR2 is YYNGEE. The CDR3: CASSPRDGAVWRRNEQFF. The CDR3 DNA is TGTGCCAGCAGCCCCCGGGATGGAGCGGTCTGGAGGCGTAATGAGCAGTTCTTC.

CDR3 residues: CASHRQGGYEQYF. CDR3 coding DNA: TGTGCCAGCCATAGACAGGGGGGCTACGAGCAGTACTTC. The chain couples TRBV28 to TRBJ2-7; 9 bases agree with TRBD1. CDR1 is MDHEN and CDR2 is SYDVKM in the germline V gene. The ends lost 8 bases at V and 3 bases at J; junction bases unmatched: 5. CDR3 length equals 13 residues.

The genes are TRBV5-5 and TRBJ1-5; D gene ambiguous. The CDR3 extends over 14 amino acids. The ends were cut back, 2 bases at V and 1 base at J, with 7 bases in the middle. The germline gives CDR1 SGHKS, CDR2 YYEKEE (reference sequence). Written as DNA, the CDR3 is TGTGCCAGCAGCTTAACGGGGAGCAATCAGCCCCAGCATTTT. Protein sequence: CASSLTGSNQPQHF.